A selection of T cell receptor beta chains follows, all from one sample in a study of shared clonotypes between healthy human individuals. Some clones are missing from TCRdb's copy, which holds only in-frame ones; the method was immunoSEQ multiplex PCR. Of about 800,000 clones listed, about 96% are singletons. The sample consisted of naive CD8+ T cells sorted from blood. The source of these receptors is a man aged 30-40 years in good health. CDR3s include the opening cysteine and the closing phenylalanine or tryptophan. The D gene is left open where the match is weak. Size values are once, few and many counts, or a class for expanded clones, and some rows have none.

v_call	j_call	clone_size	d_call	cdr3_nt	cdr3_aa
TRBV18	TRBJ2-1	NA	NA	TGTGCCAGCTCACCAGCCCCCCCGGGGTCCTTCTCCTACAATGAGCAGTTCTTC	CASSPAPPGSFSYNEQFF
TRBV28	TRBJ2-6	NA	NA	TGTGCCAGCAGTCCGTCGGAGGGTTCTGGGGCCAACGTCCTGACTTTC	CASSPSEGSGANVLTF
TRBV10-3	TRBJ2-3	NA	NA	TGTGCCATCAGTGATAGTTTCGGTAGCACAGATACGCAGTATTTT	CAISDSFGSTDTQYF
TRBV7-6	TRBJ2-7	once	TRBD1	TGTGCCAGCAGATCGGACAGGTCCTACGAGCAGTACTTC	CASRSDRSYEQYF
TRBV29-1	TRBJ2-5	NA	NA	TGCAGCGTCCAGACAGGGACTTGGGAGACCCAGTACTTC	CSVQTGTWETQYF
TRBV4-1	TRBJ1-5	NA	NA	TGCGCCAGCAGCCAAGAGCACAGGAGGCAGCCCCAGCATTTT	CASSQEHRRQPQHF
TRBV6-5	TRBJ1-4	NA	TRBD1	TGTGCCAGCAGTAAGGGACAGGGGGATGAAAAACTGTTTTTT	CASSKGQGDEKLFF
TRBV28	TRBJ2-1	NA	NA	TGTGCCAGCAGTTTGGGAAGGGATGAGCAGTTCTTC	CASSLGRDEQFF
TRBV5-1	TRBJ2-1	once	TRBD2	TGCGCCAGCAGCGTTGGACTAGCGGGGGGGAGCTCCTACAATGAGCAGTTCTTC	CASSVGLAGGSSYNEQFF
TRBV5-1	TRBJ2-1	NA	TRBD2	TGCGCCAGCAGCTTAACTAGCGGGCCTGAGCAGTTCTTC	CASSLTSGPEQFF
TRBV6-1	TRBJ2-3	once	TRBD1	TGTGCCAGCAGTGCTAAGGGGGCGCGAGTTAGCACAGATACGCAGTATTTT	CASSAKGARVSTDTQYF
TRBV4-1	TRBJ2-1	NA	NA	TGCGCCAGCAGCCAAGATCGATGGCAACCGGAGGACTACAATGAGCAGTTCTTC	CASSQDRWQPEDYNEQFF
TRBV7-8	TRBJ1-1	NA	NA	TGTGCCAGCAGCTTAGGGGGGGTTAACACTGAAGCTTTCTTT	CASSLGGVNTEAFF
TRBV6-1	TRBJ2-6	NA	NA	TGTGCCAGCAGTGAAAGGGCACCCTGGAGCAGCTCTGGGGCCAACGTCCTGACTTTC	CASSERAPWSSSGANVLTF
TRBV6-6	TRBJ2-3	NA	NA	TGTGCCAGCAGTTACTCCGGGACTGCCGCTACAGATACGCAGTATTTT	CASSYSGTAATDTQYF
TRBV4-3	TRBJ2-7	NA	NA	TGCGCCAGCAGCCAAGACCGTTGGGCGGGGTCCTACGAGCAGTACTTC	CASSQDRWAGSYEQYF
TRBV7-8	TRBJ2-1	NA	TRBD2	TGTGCCAGCAGCTTAGAGGGTCTAGCGGGTTACAATGAGCAGTTCTTC	CASSLEGLAGYNEQFF
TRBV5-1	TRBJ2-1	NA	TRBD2	TGCGCCAGCAGCTATTATCGGGAGGTCTCCTACAATGAGCAGTTCTTC	CASSYYREVSYNEQFF
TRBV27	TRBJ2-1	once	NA	TGTGCCAGCAGTTTATCTTGGCGGTCCAATGAGCAGTTCTTC	CASSLSWRSNEQFF
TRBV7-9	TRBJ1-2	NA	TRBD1	TGTGCCAGCAGCTTAGCGGACAGGGTTCGCTATGGCTACACCTTC	CASSLADRVRYGYTF
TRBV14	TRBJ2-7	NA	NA	TGTGCCAGCAGCCAAACTAGGGGGGCCTCCTACGAGCAGTACTTC	CASSQTRGASYEQYF
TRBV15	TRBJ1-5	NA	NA	TGTGCCACCAGCAGAGACAGGGCGAGCAATCAGCCCCAGCATTTT	CATSRDRASNQPQHF
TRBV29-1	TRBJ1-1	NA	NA	TGCAGCGTTCAAGGGGTGGGAGGGGTTTTTACTGAAGCTTTCTTT	CSVQGVGGVFTEAFF
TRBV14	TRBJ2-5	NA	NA	TGTGCCAGCAGCCATAGGTCTACCTCCTCCGAGACCCAGTACTTC	CASSHRSTSSETQYF
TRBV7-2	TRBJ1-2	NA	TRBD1	TGTGCCAGCAGCTTACCACGGGACAGGGAGGGCTATGGCTACACCTTC	CASSLPRDREGYGYTF
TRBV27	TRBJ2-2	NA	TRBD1	TGTGCCAGCAGTTTATCGGGACAGTCGAACACCGGGGAGCTGTTTTTT	CASSLSGQSNTGELFF
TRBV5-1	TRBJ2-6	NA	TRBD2	TGCGCCAGCAGCGCCACTAGCGGGAGGGGATTCGCTGGGGCCAACGTCCTGACTTTC	CASSATSGRGFAGANVLTF
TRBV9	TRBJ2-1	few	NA	TGTGCCAGCAGCGTAGCGAATATGGGCTCCTACAATGAGCAGTTCTTC	CASSVANMGSYNEQFF
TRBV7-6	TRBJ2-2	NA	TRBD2	TGTGCCAGCAGCTCCGGGATAGCGGGAGGGCCGTCCGGGGAGCTGTTTTTT	CASSSGIAGGPSGELFF
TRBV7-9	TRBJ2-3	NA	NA	TGTGCCAGCCGTGGGGGGTCAGATACGCAGTATTTT	CASRGGSDTQYF
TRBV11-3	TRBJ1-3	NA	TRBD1	TGTGCCAGCAGCCCGGGACAGTCAAGAAGAAACACCATATATTTT	CASSPGQSRRNTIYF
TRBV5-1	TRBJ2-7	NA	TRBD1	TGCGCCAGCTCAGAAGGGACAGCGCGGACCTACGAGCAGTACTTC	CASSEGTARTYEQYF
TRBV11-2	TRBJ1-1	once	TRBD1	TGTGCCAGCAGCCTAGACCACACAGGGGCGATAATAGCTTTCTTT	CASSLDHTGAIIAFF
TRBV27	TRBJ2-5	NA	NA	TGTGCCAGCAGTCCCCATGGACAGGGAGGGGAGACCCAGTACTTC	CASSPHGQGGETQYF
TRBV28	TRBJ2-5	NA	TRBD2	TGTGCCAGCAAGCGGGTCGGCAGCGGGAGTCGGCAAGAGACCCAGTACTTC	CASKRVGSGSRQETQYF
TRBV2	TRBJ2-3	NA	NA	TGTGCCAGCAGGGGCAGAGGGTTAGATACGCAGTATTTT	CASRGRGLDTQYF
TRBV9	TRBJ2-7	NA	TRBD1	TGTGCCAGCAGCGTAGTAGGGACAGGGTTCGACGAGCAGTACTTC	CASSVVGTGFDEQYF
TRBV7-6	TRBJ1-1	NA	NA	TGTGCCAGCAGCTTAAGCTACGGAGGGGGGTATAGCACTGAAGCTTTCTTT	CASSLSYGGGYSTEAFF
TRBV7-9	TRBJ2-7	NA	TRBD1	TGTGCCAGCAGCGGGACAGGGTTCTACGAGCAGTACTTC	CASSGTGFYEQYF
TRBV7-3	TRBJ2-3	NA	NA	TGTGCCAGCAGCGTAGCAGGATCCGATACGCAGTATTTT	CASSVAGSDTQYF
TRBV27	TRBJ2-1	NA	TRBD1	TGTGCCAGCAGTTTTGTGGGACAGGGCTACAATGAGCAGTTCTTC	CASSFVGQGYNEQFF
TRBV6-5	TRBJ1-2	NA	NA	TGTGCCAGCAGCCAAACAGGGCCCTCGGAGTATGGCTACACCTTC	CASSQTGPSEYGYTF
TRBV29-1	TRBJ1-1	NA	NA	TGCAGCGGCCTGGGGAACACTGAAGCTTTCTTT	CSGLGNTEAFF
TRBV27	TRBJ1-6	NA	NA	TGTGCCAGCAAGGCTTGGAGTTCACCCCTCCACTTT	CASKAWSSPLHF
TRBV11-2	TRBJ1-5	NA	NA	TGTGCCAGCAGCCTTAGGGGGGTTGTAAATCAGCCCCAGCATTTT	CASSLRGVVNQPQHF
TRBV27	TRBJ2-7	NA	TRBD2	TGTGCCAGCAGTTTGGGGAGGGAACGCTACGAGCAGTACTTC	CASSLGRERYEQYF
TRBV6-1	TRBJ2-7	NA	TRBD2	TGTGCCAGCAGTGAACGGACTAGCGGTTCAAGCTCCTACGAGCAGTACTTC	CASSERTSGSSSYEQYF
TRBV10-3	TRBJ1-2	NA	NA	TGTGCCATCAGTGAGTCGTCGGGTTTCTATGGCTACACCTTC	CAISESSGFYGYTF
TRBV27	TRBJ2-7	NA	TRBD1	TGTGCCAGCAAGGACAGGCCCTATACCTACGAGCAGTACTTC	CASKDRPYTYEQYF
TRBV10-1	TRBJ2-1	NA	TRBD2	TGCGCCAGCAGTGATAATCGACTAGCGGAATACAATGAGCAGTTCTTC	CASSDNRLAEYNEQFF
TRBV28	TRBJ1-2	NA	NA	TGTGCCAGCAGCGCACACTATGGCTACACCTTC	CASSAHYGYTF